The next 25 T cell receptor beta chains were all read from a single sample in a study of cytotoxic CD8 clonotypes in ibrutinib-treated CLL. Assay: immunoSEQ multiplex PCR; the TCRdb copy retains only in-frame clones and omits some. Among over 100,000 clones, roughly 88% were seen once, and the ten largest hold about 1.9%. This material consisted of PBMCs, taken after 24 months of ibrutinib treatment. These receptors were collected from a human donor with chronic lymphocytic leukemia.

The DNA of the CDR3 is TGCGCCAGCAGCCAACAACGGGGGGGCCAGACAGATACGCAGTATTTT. This encodes CASSQQRGGQTDTQYF. This chain links TRBV4-1 with TRBJ2-3; 8 bases are shared with TRBD2. CDR1 and CDR2 from the germline V gene are MGHRA and YSYEKL. Losses at the gene ends were 2 bases for V and 3 bases for J; bases not matched to a gene: 7. CDR3 length: 16 amino acids.

The rearrangement joins TRBV29-1 to TRBJ1-2; D unclear. The V gene's germline CDR1 is SQVTM and CDR2 ANQGSEA. With 5 bases removed from V and 4 bases from J, the gap between germline ends came to 11 bases. The CDR3 totals 12 residues. The CDR3 DNA follows: TGCAGCGTTCGAGAAAGGTTCTATGGCTACACCTTC. Its protein is CSVRERFYGYTF.

This clone was seen just once. The chain recombines TRBV9 with TRBJ1-4, with D maybe TRBD1 (6 bases). Germline values: CDR1 SGDLS, CDR2 YYNGEE. V was clipped by 4 bases and J by 7 bases, with 17 bases between them. The CDR3 is made up of 15 amino acids. In DNA form, the CDR3 reads TGTGCCAGCAGCCCTGGGGGGGGGCAAGGTGAAAAACTGTTTTTT. This sequence encodes CASSPGGGQGEKLFF.

This chain uses TRBV10-3 with TRBJ2-2, with no clear D. Trimming took off 6 bases at V and 9 bases at J, with 11 bases between the two ends. Looked up from germline, CDR1 is ENHRY and CDR2 is SYGVKD. The CDR3 extends over 12 amino acids. CDR3 region: CAISQTTRELFF. The CDR3 region has the DNA TGTGCCATCAGCCAGACCACTAGGGAGCTGTTTTTT.

DNA for the CDR3: TGTGCCAGCAGCTTAGATGGGACACCGTCGCCTAACTATGGCTACACCTTC. The encoded protein is CASSLDGTPSPNYGYTF. The chain recombines TRBV7-2 with TRBJ1-2; possible D gene TRBD1, 6 bases. The germline V and J ends were trimmed by 1 base and 0 bases, with 15 bases remaining between them. The CDR3 length is 17 residues. CDR1 and CDR2 from the germline V gene are SGHTA and FQGNSA.

The chain is built from TRBV4-1 and TRBJ2-7; D may be TRBD2 (6 bases). Deletions cut 0 bases from V and 1 base from J, with 22 bases between. This CDR3 is 19 amino acids long. CDR1 and CDR2 from the germline V gene are MGHRA and YSYEKL. The CDR3 reads CASSQDRRDTGVRSYEQYF. The DNA for the CDR3 is TGCGCCAGCAGCCAAGATCGGCGGGATACAGGAGTAAGATCCTACGAGCAGTACTTC.

The chain combines TRBV6-1 with TRBJ2-1, with TRBD2 matching 12 bases. V shed 8 bases and J 4 bases; nucleotides not matched to a gene: 6. The germline V gene has CDR1 MNHNS and CDR2 SASEGT. This CDR3 region has 15 residues. In nucleotides, the CDR3 is TGTGCCAGCCTTCTCGGACTAGCGGGGTACAATGAGCAGTTCTTC. Translated, it gives CASLLGLAGYNEQFF.

The rearrangement uses TRBV6-1 and TRBJ1-1; the D gene is possibly TRBD1 (6 bases). V was shortened by 6 bases and J by 1 base, with 12 bases between the two germline ends. Per the germline V gene, CDR1 is MNHNS and CDR2 is SASEGT. The CDR3 sequence is 14 residues long. CDR3 nucleotides: TGTGCCAGCAGCTGGACAGCTCAGAACACTGAAGCTTTCTTT. It translates to CASSWTAQNTEAFF.

In nucleotides, the CDR3 is TGCGCCAGCAGCCAAGGGTACCGGGACAGATATTACGAGCAGTACTTC. It codes for CASSQGYRDRYYEQYF. The rearrangement links TRBV4-3 to TRBJ2-7, with TRBD1 identical over 7 bases. The ends lost 1 base at V and 4 bases at J; junction bases unmatched: 10. CDR1 LGHNA and CDR2 YSLEER come from the germline V gene. The CDR3 consists of 16 residues.

This sequence joins TRBV11-3 and TRBJ2-1, with D perhaps matching TRBD1 or TRBD2 (5 bases each). Germline lookup yields CDR1 SGHNT and CDR2 YENEEA. V was clipped by 2 bases and J by 9 bases, with 11 bases between them. This CDR3 contains 13 residues. The CDR3 reads CASSLRGRSEQFF. The DNA of the CDR3 is TGTGCCAGCAGCTTACGGGGACGGAGTGAGCAGTTCTTC.

The chain's CDR3 is CASSARTGSYGYTF. Here the CDR3 DNA reads TGTGCCAGCAGCGCTCGGACAGGTAGCTATGGCTACACCTTC. V usage is TRBV7-2 and J usage is TRBJ1-2; 7 bases agree with TRBD1. CDR3 size: 14 residues. CDR1 and CDR2 (germline): SGHTA, FQGNSA. J lost 4 bases, V lost 5 bases, and 7 bases had no gene match.

This chain joins TRBV9 and TRBJ2-1; possible D gene TRBD1, 5 bases. V was pared by 7 bases and J by 5 bases, with 19 bases between. CDR3 size: 15 residues. The germline V gene has CDR1 SGDLS and CDR2 YYNGEE. CDR3 in DNA: TGTGCCAGCTCAGGGTCAGGAAACCTAAACAATGAGCAGTTCTTC. Amino acids: CASSGSGNLNNEQFF.

The chain's CDR3 is CASSSGTSGGFNTQYF. CDR3 in DNA: TGTGCCAGCAGTTCCGGGACTAGCGGGGGGTTCAATACGCAGTATTTT. The genes are TRBV28 and TRBJ2-3; 15 bases are a match to TRBD2. The CDR3 consists of 16 residues. V dropped 4 bases and J dropped 7; count of bases not matched to a gene: 6. Germline-derived CDR1 and CDR2 are MDHEN and SYDVKM.

J is TRBJ1-3 and V is TRBV28, with a possible D match to TRBD1 (5 bases). This CDR3 contains 18 residues. Germline CDR1 and CDR2: MDHEN and SYDVKM. V was trimmed by 5 bases and J by 0 bases, leaving 20 bases between them. The CDR3 loop is CASSGDDRPGTSGNTIYF. The CDR3 DNA reads as TGTGCCAGCAGTGGGGATGACAGACCAGGCACCTCTGGAAACACCATATATTTT.

The chain uses TRBV5-4 and TRBJ1-6, with D possibly matching TRBD1 (5 bases). CDR1 is SGHNT, CDR2 YYREEE, per germline (reference sequence). CDR3 size: 15 residues. V was trimmed by 5 bases and J by 7 bases, leaving 16 bases between them. CDR3 coding DNA: TGTGCCAGCAGTAGACCGGGACTCGAGAATTCACCCCTCCACTTT. It encodes CASSRPGLENSPLHF.

V is TRBV7-2 and J is TRBJ2-2, with D possibly TRBD1 on 6 matching bases. From germline, CDR1 is SGHTA and CDR2 FQGNSA. This CDR3 is built from 13 residues. V lost 4 bases to trimming and J lost 5 bases, with 8 bases between them. CDR3 coding DNA: TGTGCCAGCAGCTCAGGGGTAACCGGGGAGCTGTTTTTT. This gives the protein CASSSGVTGELFF.

V usage is TRBV18 and J usage is TRBJ2-3; either TRBD1 or TRBD2 may fit D (5 bases each). This CDR3 has 15 amino acids. V was cut by 3 bases and J by 6 bases, with 16 bases left in between. Looked up from germline, CDR1 is KGHSH and CDR2 is LQKENI. This chain's CDR3 is CASSPLWAEGDTQYF. The CDR3 DNA is TGTGCCAGCTCACCCCTTTGGGCCGAGGGGGATACGCAGTATTTT.

The rearrangement joins TRBV7-2 to TRBJ1-5; 7 nucleotides line up with TRBD1. The CDR3 has 17 residues. CDR1 SGHTA and CDR2 FQGNSA come from the germline V gene. Losses at the gene ends were 2 bases for V and 6 bases for J; bases not matched to a gene: 13. The CDR3 sequence is CASSLKGGQGVGQPQHF. The CDR3 DNA follows: TGTGCCAGCAGCTTAAAAGGGGGTCAGGGGGTGGGTCAGCCCCAGCATTTT. Together with reference TRBV7-2 and TRBJ1-5, the CDR3 gives the full variable domain: GAGVSQSPSNKVTEKGKDVELRCDPISGHTALYWYRQSLGQGLEFLIYFQGNSAPDKSGLPSDRFSAERTGGSVSTLTIQRTQQEDSAVYLCASSLKGGQGVGQPQHFGDGTRLSIL.

The rearrangement uses TRBV5-1 and TRBJ2-3, with 10 bases that match TRBD1. This CDR3 is 14 amino acids long. J gave up 6 bases and V 4 bases, and 5 bases lay outside the gene matches. CDR1 SGHRS and CDR2 YFSETQ come from the germline V gene. In DNA, the CDR3 is TGCGCCAGCAGCCCCGGACAGGGGGGCGATACGCAGTATTTT. Protein sequence: CASSPGQGGDTQYF.

Notes on this clone: The germline gene is not matched at one end of the junction; a read error may be the cause. The chain recombines TRBV7-2 with TRBJ2-7; D might be TRBD2 (6 bases). The CDR3 is made up of 15 amino acids. Germline CDR1 is SGHTA and CDR2 is FQGNSA. The CDR3 DNA reads TGTGCCAGCACCTTTAGACGGGACTCTGCCTACGGGCAGTACTTC. This translates into CASTFRRDSAYGQYF.

The chain employs TRBV14 and TRBJ2-2; no firm D call. The V gene's germline CDR1 is SGHDN and CDR2 FVKESK. V was trimmed by 0 bases and J by 4 bases, leaving 6 bases between them. This CDR3 is 14 amino acids long. The CDR3, as DNA: TGTGCCAGCAGCCAAGATCGTAGCACCGGGGAGCTGTTTTTT. It is translated as CASSQDRSTGELFF.

The CDR3 is CASSKTRGGTDTQYF. The DNA of the CDR3 is TGTGCCAGCAGCAAGACTAGGGGGGGCACAGATACGCAGTATTTT. The chain uses TRBV11-1 and TRBJ2-3, with D perhaps matching TRBD1 or TRBD2 (6 bases each). Germline assignment: CDR1 SGHAT and CDR2 FQDESV (reference sequence). The V end was cut by 5 bases, the J end by 1 base, with 13 bases between. The CDR3 covers 15 residues. The whole variable domain, filled in from reference TRBV11-1 and TRBJ2-3, reads EAEVAQSPRYKITEKSQAVAFWCDPISGHATLYWYRQILGQGPELLVQFQDESVVDDSQLPKDRFSAERLKGVDSTLKIQPAELGDSAMYLCASSKTRGGTDTQYFGPGTRLTVL.

The chain combines TRBV9 with TRBJ2-1, with a possible D match to TRBD2 (6 bases). V lost 1 base to trimming and J lost 8 bases, with 16 bases between them. Per germline, CDR1 SGDLS and CDR2 YYNGEE. CDR3 length: 15 residues. The CDR3 nucleotides are TGTGCCAGCAGCGTAACAGGCGGGGCAGGGTATGAGCAGTTCTTC. Translating gives CASSVTGGAGYEQFF.

The chain carries TRBV6-5 and TRBJ2-5; 9 bases match TRBD2. Germline loops: CDR1 MNHEY, CDR2 SVGAGI. CDR3 length equals 15 residues. V dropped 6 bases and J dropped 6; count of bases not matched to a gene: 11. DNA for the CDR3: TGTGCCAGCAGCCCTAGCGGGGCTCCCTCCAAGACCCAGTACTTC. This translates into CASSPSGAPSKTQYF.

The chain has TRBV6-1 and TRBJ2-1; 10 bases are a match to TRBD2. The CDR3 runs to 14 residues. The junction had 5 bases not matched to a gene; V was cut back by 5 bases and J by 7 bases. CDR1 is MNHNS, CDR2 SASEGT, per germline. The CDR3 nucleotides are TGTGCCAGCAGTCTAGCGGGGGCGGGGAATGAGCAGTTCTTC. Translated, it gives CASSLAGAGNEQFF.